Below, 20 T cell receptor beta chains from the same sample are listed, as sequenced in a study of cytomegalovirus exposure and HLA in healthy donors. The PCR ran on 60 Vbeta and 13 Jbeta primers. TCRdb keeps only in-frame clones here, not all; method: immunoSEQ multiplex PCR. The sample holds roughly 97,000 clones, roughly four fifths seen once. The sequenced material came from PBMCs. These receptors were obtained from a man aged 35 to 55 in good health and CMV-seropositive.

J is TRBJ2-5 and V is TRBV30; 11 bases line up with TRBD2. Germline loops: CDR1 GTSNPN, CDR2 SVGIG (reference sequence). Trimming cost V 3 bases and J 4 bases; bases outside gene matches: 7. The CDR3 has 15 amino acids. The CDR3 DNA reads as TGTGCCTGGAGCCCTAGCGGGGGGAGGGTAGAGACCCAGTACTTC. Its protein product is CAWSPSGGRVETQYF. The whole variable domain, remainder taken from reference TRBV30 and TRBJ2-5, is SQTIHQWPATLVQPVGSPLSLECTVEGTSNPNLYWYRQAAGRGLQLLFYSVGIGQISSEVPQNLSASRPQDRQFILSSKKLLLSDSGFYLCAWSPSGGRVETQYFGPGTRLLVL.

The chain employs TRBV5-1 and TRBJ2-3; 8 bases align to TRBD2. The V segment lost 4 bases and the J segment 0 bases; nucleotides outside the gene matches: 4. This CDR3 comprises 15 residues. Germline CDR1 reads SGHRS; CDR2 reads YFSETQ. CDR3 protein: CASSDTSGSTDTQYF. In DNA form, the CDR3 reads TGCGCCAGCAGCGATACTAGCGGAAGCACAGATACGCAGTATTTT.

This clone has just a few counts. J is TRBJ2-7 and V is TRBV18, with 7 bases lining up with TRBD1. Unmatched junction bases numbered 3, after V lost 2 bases and J lost 2 bases. Looked up from germline, CDR1 is KGHSH and CDR2 is LQKENI. The length of the CDR3 is 14 residues. This CDR3 is CASSPTGTAYEQYF. CDR3 nucleotide sequence: TGTGCCAGCTCACCAACCGGGACAGCCTACGAGCAGTACTTC.

The chain links TRBV12-5 to TRBJ2-1, with 7 bases matching TRBD1. Trimming took 5 bases from V and 2 from J; bases not matched to a gene: 6. CDR1 is LGHNT and CDR2 is FRNRAP in the germline V gene. The CDR3 loop spans 15 amino acids. The CDR3 spells CASGPEGGAYNEQFF. CDR3 nucleotides: TGTGCTAGTGGTCCGGAAGGGGGCGCCTACAATGAGCAGTTCTTC.

This rearrangement joins TRBV7-9 to TRBJ2-2; the D gene is possibly TRBD2 (6 bases). Germline loops: CDR1 SEHNR, CDR2 FQNEAQ (reference sequence). The CDR3 contains 14 residues. The germline V and J ends were trimmed by 6 bases and 0 bases, with 8 bases remaining between them. CDR3 residues: CASRDYSNTGELFF. The CDR3 DNA is TGTGCCAGCAGGGACTACTCGAACACCGGGGAGCTGTTTTTT.

The chain has TRBV5-1 and TRBJ1-1, with D perhaps matching TRBD1 (5 bases). V lost 0 bases to trimming and J lost 3 bases, with 15 bases between them. Looked up from germline, CDR1 is SGHRS and CDR2 is YFSETQ. This CDR3 spans 16 amino acids. CDR3 residues: CASSLAGRGGDTEAFF. DNA of the CDR3: TGCGCCAGCAGCTTGGCTGGGCGGGGAGGGGACACTGAAGCTTTCTTT.

J is TRBJ1-3 and V is TRBV7-8; D is ambiguous. There are 12 residues in the CDR3. Germline CDR1 SGHVS, CDR2 FQNEAQ. Trimming left V 5 bases short and J 3 bases short, with 5 bases between. The CDR3 nucleotides are TGTGCCAGCAGCCTAAGTGGAAACACCATATATTTT. This sequence encodes CASSLSGNTIYF.

The chain is built from TRBV27 and TRBJ2-7; 10 bases fit TRBD2. The CDR3 extends over 18 amino acids. From germline, CDR1 is MNHEY and CDR2 SMNVEV (reference sequence). With V trimmed by 0 bases and J by 1 base, 9 bases remained unmatched. In DNA, the CDR3 is TGTGCCAGCAGTTTATCCCTCCGAGCGGGGGGGTATTCCTACGAGCAGTACTTC. Translating it yields CASSLSLRAGGYSYEQYF.

The J gene is TRBJ1-2, the V gene TRBV7-2; the match to TRBD1 covers 10 bases. CDR3 length: 15 amino acids. Germline trimming cut 3 bases from V and 4 bases from J; bases unmatched to any gene: 5. CDR1 SGHTA and CDR2 FQGNSA come from the germline V gene. The CDR3 reads CASSLTGGGGYGYTF. The CDR3 DNA reads TGTGCCAGCAGCTTGACAGGGGGCGGCGGCTATGGCTACACCTTC.

The CDR3 region has the DNA TGTGCCACACTAGATCGCTATGGCTACACCTTC. Translating it yields CATLDRYGYTF. V usage is TRBV19 and J usage is TRBJ1-2; D not resolved. Trimming took off 10 bases at V and 4 bases at J, with 10 bases between the two ends. CDR1 is LNHDA and CDR2 is SQIVND in the germline V gene (reference sequence). The CDR3 length is 11 residues.

This chain connects TRBV6-1 to TRBJ2-7; the D is unclear. Germline lookup yields CDR1 MNHNS and CDR2 SASEGT. V dropped 7 bases and J dropped 6 bases, with 10 bases sitting between them. The CDR3 extends over 11 amino acids. CDR3 region: CASTLWSEQYF. DNA for the CDR3: TGTGCCAGCACGCTGTGGAGCGAGCAGTACTTC.

As concerns this clone: It is unclear where the CDR3 begins or ends on the DNA, so no DNA is shown, and the CDR3 is as TCRdb lists it. This CDR3 reads CASSTSGGQAEQYF. This rearrangement joins TRBV10-2 to TRBJ2-7; the D call in the table, TRBD2, was not verified against the DNA. The germline CDR1 and CDR2 sequences are WSHSY and SAAADI. Counting both end residues, the CDR3 totals 14 amino acids.

The chain combines TRBV6-1 with TRBJ1-1; a weak D match, TRBD1 (5 bases). Germline-derived CDR1 and CDR2 are MNHNS and SASEGT. The CDR3 is made up of 13 amino acids. V gave up 8 bases and J gave up 1 base, with 11 bases separating them. CDR3 bases: TGTGCCAGCTGGAGGAGGGGGAACACTGAAGCTTTCTTT. Its translation: CASWRRGNTEAFF.

This clone appeared a few times. The chain employs TRBV4-2 and TRBJ2-7; the D gene is possibly TRBD1 (6 bases). V lost 1 base to trimming and J lost 0 bases, with 10 bases between them. CDR1 and CDR2 (germline): LGHNA, YNFKEQ. CDR3 length: 15 amino acids. The CDR3 bases are TGTGCCAGCAGCCAAGGGGGACAACTCTCCTACGAGCAGTACTTC. Translation: CASSQGGQLSYEQYF.

This chain uses TRBV5-1 with TRBJ2-3; no definite D call. Germline CDR1 reads SGHRS; CDR2 reads YFSETQ. The CDR3 extends over 15 amino acids. The V end lost 1 base, the J end lost 0 bases, and 9 bases lay between the germline ends. The CDR3 reads CASSLWRQSTDTQYF. Written as DNA, the CDR3 is TGCGCCAGCAGCTTGTGGCGGCAGAGCACAGATACGCAGTATTTT.

The V and J genes are TRBV2 and TRBJ1-1; possibly TRBD1 for D (5 bases). Deletions cut 11 bases from V and 0 bases from J, with 13 bases between. This CDR3 has 13 residues. Germline CDR1 SNHLY, CDR2 FYNNEI. In DNA, the CDR3 is TGTGCCGTTGGGGGGGGAATGAACACTGAAGCTTTCTTT. It is translated as CAVGGGMNTEAFF.

The chain links TRBV5-5 to TRBJ1-1; 8 nucleotides align to TRBD1. Germline CDR1 is SGHKS and CDR2 is YYEKEE (reference sequence). The CDR3 length is 18 residues. V shed 4 bases, J shed 4 bases, and the junction held 18 bases outside the gene matches. The CDR3 DNA reads as TGTGCCAGCAGCCGTATGGGTCCCCAGGGGGCGAGTATCACTGAAGCTTTCTTT. Protein product: CASSRMGPQGASITEAFF.

The chain joins TRBV6-5 to TRBJ1-2, with D possibly TRBD1 on 5 matching bases. The CDR3 totals 14 residues. Trimming cost V 2 bases and J 8 bases, with 15 bases left between them. Germline loops: CDR1 MNHEY, CDR2 SVGAGI. CDR3 nucleotide sequence: TGTGCCAGCAGTTACGGTCCGGGGGTATCGGGCTACACCTTC. Translated: CASSYGPGVSGYTF.

The V and J genes are TRBV7-2 and TRBJ2-2; 7 bases align to TRBD2. Germline-derived CDR1 and CDR2 are SGHTA and FQGNSA. This CDR3 has 15 residues. J gave up 5 bases and V 1 base, and 4 bases lay outside the gene matches. CDR3 nucleotides: TGTGCCAGCAGCTTAGGCGGGAGACGGACCGGGGAGCTGTTTTTT. This gives the protein CASSLGGRRTGELFF.

This clone was seen at least ten times. The CDR3 loop reads CASSLKGAEKLFF. Here the CDR3 DNA reads TGTGCCAGCAGCTTGAAGGGGGCGGAAAAACTGTTTTTT. The V and J genes are TRBV5-4 and TRBJ1-4; 7 bases fit TRBD1. The length of the CDR3 is 13 residues. J gave up 8 bases and V 1 base, and 2 bases lay outside the gene matches. Germline V gene lookup returns CDR1 SGHNT and CDR2 YYREEE (reference sequence). The full variable domain, its missing parts supplied by reference TRBV5-4 and TRBJ1-4, is ETGVTQSPTHLIKTRGQQVTLRCSSQSGHNTVSWYQQALGQGPQFIFQYYREEENGRGNFPPRFSGLQFPNYSSELNVNALELDDSALYLCASSLKGAEKLFFGSGTQLSVL.